This TCR beta chain was observed in a study of regulatory T cells in long-lasting Graves disease. Broader study findings: Lower TCR diversity was seen in persistent Graves' patients than in newly diagnosed ones. Owing to a sample size that was small, accuracy may have been reduced.

In this sample, this clonotype turned up many times. Its antigen is undetermined. Time point specified: newly diagnosed GD, antithyroid drugs for less than 3 months. The TCR library used RNA extracted from PBMCs. For TCR beta, libraries came from iRepertoire HTBI primers and Arm-PCR of CDR3 regions. A single record per CDR3 protein comes from TCRdb applying MiXCR to the multiplex PCR reads. The sample carries roughly 500,000 distinct CDR3 sequences, approximately 12% recorded once. This CDR3 comprises 15 residues. V lost 6 bases to trimming and J lost 4 bases, with 20 bases between them. The germline CDR1 and CDR2 sequences are DFQATT and SNEGSKA (reference sequence). These data were also reused for a study on T cells in Graves' hyperthyroidism and ophthalmopathy. This second study notes: Clinical symptoms, serum thyroxine, TRAb, thyroid ultrasound and orbital computed tomography established diagnosis. Ophthalmopathy, which appeared later, was predicted by the model a median 6.5 months before onset.

The chain joins TRBV20-1 to TRBJ2-3, with D possibly TRBD1 on 5 matching bases. The TCR comes from a woman aged 25 to 39 with Graves disease. The material was peripheral blood mononuclear cells (PBMCs), obtained at new diagnosis, from a patient treated with antithyroid drugs. The CDR3 DNA follows: TGCAGTGCCATTGATAGGGGCAGCTACGCAGATACGCAGTATTTT. Translated: CSAIDRGSYADTQYF.